Each of the 9 T cell receptor beta chains below was sequenced from the same sample in a study of cytomegalovirus exposure and HLA in healthy donors. TCRdb's table, derived via immunoSEQ multiplex PCR, lists solely in-frame clones and lacks some. The table has approximately 99,000 clones, approximately 96% seen once. Source material: PBMCs. The receptors were sampled from a woman between 18 and 29 years old in good health and CMV-seronegative.

The chain has TRBV5-1 and TRBJ2-3, with 8 positions matching TRBD2. J lost 4 bases, V lost 2 bases, and 6 bases had no gene match. The CDR3 spans 15 residues. Germline lookup yields CDR1 SGHRS and CDR2 YFSETQ. The CDR3 DNA reads TGCGCCAGCAGCTTTGGGACTAGTAAGGCAGATACGCAGTATTTT. Its translation is CASSFGTSKADTQYF.

V is TRBV7-2 and J is TRBJ2-2; D not resolved. The CDR3 consists of 16 residues. The germline gives CDR1 SGHTA, CDR2 FQGNSA. Trimming took 1 base from V and 1 from J, leaving 10 bases between them. Here the CDR3 reads CASSLEPVGNTGELFF. The CDR3 coding sequence is TGTGCCAGCAGCTTAGAACCGGTCGGGAACACCGGGGAGCTGTTTTTT.

The V call is TRBV4-1, the J call TRBJ1-2; D remains unclear. Per the germline V gene, CDR1 is MGHRA and CDR2 is YSYEKL. The CDR3 totals 12 residues. Deletions cut 0 bases from V and 6 bases from J, with 5 bases between. This CDR3 reads CASSQDGHGYTF. In nucleotides, the CDR3 is TGCGCCAGCAGCCAAGACGGTCATGGCTACACCTTC.

The chain has TRBV29-1 and TRBJ1-5; 8 bases are shared with TRBD1. Trimming took 5 bases from V and 4 from J; bases not matched to a gene: 1. The CDR3 sequence is 12 residues long. Germline lookup yields CDR1 SQVTM and CDR2 ANQGSEA. The CDR3 DNA reads TGCAGCGTTCGGGACAGGAATCAGCCCCAGCATTTT. Protein sequence: CSVRDRNQPQHF.

The rearrangement uses TRBV18 and TRBJ1-6; 9 nucleotides align to TRBD1. The germline CDR1 and CDR2 sequences are KGHSH and LQKENI. The CDR3 loop spans 18 amino acids. J was trimmed by 7 bases and V by 2 bases; bases with no gene match: 12. Here the CDR3 DNA reads TGTGCCAGCTCACCAAGGACAGGGGACCGCTCGGGGAATTCACCCCTCCACTTT. This sequence encodes CASSPRTGDRSGNSPLHF.

The chain recombines TRBV7-3 with TRBJ2-3; 9 nucleotides agree with TRBD2. Germline trimming cut 5 bases from V and 5 bases from J; bases unmatched to any gene: 11. This CDR3 has 16 amino acids. CDR1 and CDR2 from the germline V gene are SGHTA and FQGTGA. The CDR3 sequence: CASSAGTSQRRDTQYF. CDR3 coding DNA: TGTGCCAGCAGCGCAGGGACTAGCCAGCGCCGAGATACGCAGTATTTT.

The chain is built from TRBV9 and TRBJ1-2, with 9 bases lining up with TRBD1. After removal of 0 bases from V and 7 bases from J, the junction contained 4 bases not matched to a gene. Germline-derived CDR1 and CDR2 are SGDLS and YYNGEE. The CDR3 has 14 amino acids. The CDR3 DNA follows: TGTGCCAGCAGCGTAGCAGGGACAGGGAGTGGCTACACCTTC. Translating gives CASSVAGTGSGYTF.

The chain uses TRBV5-1 and TRBJ2-7, with 8 bases lining up with TRBD2. The germline gives CDR1 SGHRS, CDR2 YFSETQ. CDR3 size: 18 residues. Germline trimming cut 2 bases from V and 3 bases from J; bases unmatched to any gene: 16. The CDR3, as DNA: TGCGCCAGCAGCTTTGGAAGGAGGGGCGGGGGGAACCTCTACGAGCAGTACTTC. The encoded protein is CASSFGRRGGGNLYEQYF.

The V and J genes are TRBV19 and TRBJ1-2, with 7 nucleotides matching TRBD1. V lost 7 bases, J lost 1 base, and 9 bases stayed unmatched. CDR1 is LNHDA, CDR2 SQIVND, per germline (reference sequence). This CDR3 spans 15 amino acids. The CDR3 DNA reads TGTGCCAGTAAACGGCCGGGACAGTTTAACTATGGCTACACCTTC. It codes for CASKRPGQFNYGYTF.